This T cell receptor (beta chain) was sequenced for a study of regulatory T cells in long-lasting Graves disease. The authors built TCR beta libraries using iRepertoire HTBI primers and Arm-PCR of CDR3 regions. TCRdb re-called the multiplex PCR reads with MiXCR, one entry per CDR3 protein. The data contain a few hundred thousand distinct CDR3 sequences, approximately 16% of them seen just once; the ten biggest clones take up roughly 27%. This clonotype was detected ten times or more. Antigen: not known. The time point here: newly diagnosed GD, antithyroid drugs for less than 3 months. TCR sequences were obtained from RNA taken from PBMCs. The germline gives CDR1 SNHLY, CDR2 FYNNEI. Unmatched junction bases numbered 6, after V lost 6 bases and J lost 9 bases. The CDR3 consists of 13 residues. The study's findings and limits: A limited number of samples was an acknowledged limitation.

A further study also used this sample, focusing on T cells in Graves' hyperthyroidism and ophthalmopathy.

This specimen was peripheral blood mononuclear cells (PBMCs), taken at new diagnosis, from a patient treated with antithyroid drugs. This receptor was taken from a man in his forties or fifties with Graves disease. The V and J genes are TRBV2 and TRBJ2-4; 9 positions agree with TRBD1. CDR3: CASRGDREGIQYF. For the CDR3, the DNA is TGTGCCAGCAGGGGGGACAGGGAAGGCATTCAGTACTTC.